This T cell receptor beta chain was captured in a study of blood T cell repertoires in COVID-19. V was clipped by 7 bases and J by 4 bases, with 16 bases between them. The CDR3 consists of 14 residues. Germline CDR1 is SGHAT and CDR2 is FQNNGV. Methods used by the authors: Estimation of nucleated cell counts relied on the amplification of reference gene primers. Only in-frame clones appear in the TCRdb table, and some are missing; sequencing was by immunoSEQ multiplex PCR. That table gives V, J and clone size, and the DNA gave D and trimming. The sample lists around 330,000 clones, roughly 90% seen once, with under 5% in the top ten. This clone was seen only once.

The rearrangement links TRBV11-2 to TRBJ1-1; unclear D gene. Sequenced: peripheral blood. The clonotype originates from a woman aged 50 to 60 with active or convalescent COVID-19. The CDR3 reads CASTSLNGPTEAFF. CDR3 DNA: TGTGCCAGCACCTCACTGAATGGGCCCACTGAAGCTTTCTTT.